This T cell receptor (beta chain) was sequenced for a study of Ad26.COV2.S vaccination and SARS-CoV-2 variants. Study overall: Donor was in the COV1001 Ad26.COV2.S trial arm. Intramuscular Ad26.COV2.S doses were given once or twice, 56 days apart.

Only in-frame clones appear in the TCRdb table, and some are missing; sequencing was by immunoSEQ multiplex PCR. The sample lists about 350,000 clones; around 89% were seen once. The length of the CDR3 is 12 residues. The germline CDR1 and CDR2 sequences are MNHEY and SMNVEV (reference sequence). The V gene end was trimmed by 6 bases and the J gene end by 8 bases; junction bases not matched to a gene: 6. Notes on the study in general: Vaccinated and placebo-treated recipients had similar non-spike TCR breadth. Relative to placebo recipients, vaccine recipients exhibited elevated spike-specific TCR breadth.

This clone was counted once. The antigen is not known. Specified treatment: roughly 18 received Ad26.COV2.S at low or high dose, single or two shots; about 5 received placebo; per-sample allocation not given. Sample collection was performed on day 63 after the first vaccine or placebo injection. The TCR originated in a person between 18 and 60 years old who received the Ad26.COV2.S COVID-19 vaccine or a placebo. The source was peripheral blood, collected in a trial of Ad26.COV2.S vaccine versus placebo. This rearrangement joins TRBV27 to TRBJ1-2; 7 bases map to TRBD1. This chain's CDR3 is CASRRTGDGYTF. CDR3 coding DNA: TGTGCCAGCAGGAGAACAGGGGACGGCTACACCTTC.